These T cell receptor beta chains were read from a single sample in a study of TIL therapy for anti-PD-1-resistant metastatic lung cancer. Measured with immunoSEQ multiplex PCR; TCRdb has only the in-frame clones, and not every one. The sample has about 19,000 clones, around 79% seen once. Sequences were derived from blood, sampled at baseline. Receptors originate from a person between 25 and 79 years old with non-small cell lung cancer. CDR3s include the opening cysteine and the closing phenylalanine or tryptophan. D genes are given only for firm matches. The listing skips clone size in some rows; elsewhere it reads once, few, many or a size class.

clone_size	v_call	d_call	j_call	cdr3_nt	cdr3_aa
NA	TRBV19	TRBD1	TRBJ1-1	TGTGCCAGTATCGTTACAGGGGGTCGGGAAGCTTTCTTT	CASIVTGGREAFF
NA	TRBV5-1	TRBD2	TRBJ2-1	TGCGCCAGCAGCAGCCTACTAGCGGCCAATGAGCAGTTCTTC	CASSSLLAANEQFF
NA	TRBV14	NA	TRBJ2-1	TGTGCCAGCAGCCAAGATAGGCGGGTGGTTGGGAATGAGCAGTTCTTC	CASSQDRRVVGNEQFF
NA	TRBV27	NA	TRBJ2-1	TGTGCCAGCACCCCTGGAGCGGGTGGTTACAATGAGCAGTTCTTC	CASTPGAGGYNEQFF
NA	TRBV6-6	NA	TRBJ1-5	TGTGCCAGCACCTATACTGGGGGCAATAATCAGCCCCAGCATTTT	CASTYTGGNNQPQHF
NA	TRBV7-8	NA	TRBJ1-2	TGTGCCAGCAGCTTAGAACCGGGGACAACTAACTATGGCTACACCTTC	CASSLEPGTTNYGYTF
NA	TRBV2	TRBD1	TRBJ1-2	TGTGCCAGCAGCCGGGACAGGGGGCGAGGCTACACCTTC	CASSRDRGRGYTF
NA	TRBV19	TRBD2	TRBJ2-1	TGTGCCAGTAGTACTTACGGACTAGTCGGCGAGCAGTTCTTC	CASSTYGLVGEQFF
NA	TRBV7-9	NA	TRBJ2-1	TGTGCCAGCAGCCCCCAATTCATAGGCAATGAGCAGTTCTTC	CASSPQFIGNEQFF
NA	TRBV19	TRBD1	TRBJ1-5	TGTGCCAGTAGTATCGGGACAGGGGGCGATCAGCCCCAGCATTTT	CASSIGTGGDQPQHF
NA	TRBV7-2	TRBD2	TRBJ2-2	TGTGCCAGCAGCCGGACTAGCGGGAATCCCACCGGGGAGCTGTTTTTT	CASSRTSGNPTGELFF
few	TRBV7-9	NA	TRBJ2-7	TGTGCCAGCAGCTTAGAGGCAGGGCAGGCGGACGAGCAGTACTTC	CASSLEAGQADEQYF
NA	TRBV5-1	NA	TRBJ1-5	TGCGCCAGCAGCTTGGTTGGCGGGAATAGCAATCAGCCCCAGCATTTT	CASSLVGGNSNQPQHF
NA	TRBV27	NA	TRBJ2-2	TGTGCCAGCAATCGTTGGCAGGGCGACACCGGGGAGCTGTTTTTT	CASNRWQGDTGELFF
few	TRBV30	TRBD1	TRBJ2-7	TGTGCCTGGACCGCCCCTGGGACAGGGTCGGGCGAGCAGTACTTC	CAWTAPGTGSGEQYF
NA	TRBV5-8	TRBD2	TRBJ2-3	TGTGCCAGCGACCCGGCGCTAGCGGGGACGACAGATACGCAGTATTTT	CASDPALAGTTDTQYF
NA	TRBV5-4	NA	TRBJ1-6	TGTGCCAGCAGCTTGCGACTAGATTCACCCCTCCACTTT	CASSLRLDSPLHF
NA	TRBV5-6	NA	TRBJ1-1	TGTGCCAGCAGCTTGGTTGGGGGCTCGGTAGCTTTCTTT	CASSLVGGSVAFF
NA	TRBV6-5	NA	TRBJ1-5	TGTGCCAGCAGCCGGACCATATATAGCAATCAGCCCCAGCATTTT	CASSRTIYSNQPQHF
NA	TRBV5-1	NA	TRBJ2-3	TGCGCCAGCAGCTTGGGATCTTCAGATACGCAGTATTTT	CASSLGSSDTQYF
NA	TRBV3-1/TRBV3-2	TRBD2	TRBJ2-3	TGTGCCAGCAGCAACGGACTAGCGGATAGCACAGATACGCAGTATTTT	CASSNGLADSTDTQYF
NA	TRBV14	NA	TRBJ2-2	TGTGCCAGCAGCCAATTGTTTTTCGGCGGGGAGCTGTTTTTT	CASSQLFFGGELFF
NA	TRBV20-1	NA	TRBJ2-1	TGCAGTGCTAGTTCCCAGAGCTCCTACAATGAGCAGTTCTTC	CSASSQSSYNEQFF
NA	TRBV6-2/TRBV6-3	TRBD2	TRBJ2-3	TGTGCCAGCAGTTACCTCACTAGCGTCGCTTACACAGATACGCAGTATTTT	CASSYLTSVAYTDTQYF
NA	TRBV11-3	TRBD1	TRBJ1-2	TGTGCCAGCAGCTGGACGCCGGGACAGGGGAGAAGCTACACCTTC	CASSWTPGQGRSYTF
NA	TRBV6-1	NA	TRBJ1-5	TGTGCCAGCAGTGAACAGCCTGGCAATCAGCCCCAGCATTTT	CASSEQPGNQPQHF
NA	TRBV5-1	NA	TRBJ2-1	TGCGCCAGCAGGTTCGCAGGAGGATTTAACTCCTACAATGAGCAGTTCTTC	CASRFAGGFNSYNEQFF
NA	TRBV11-2	TRBD1	TRBJ1-2	TGTGCCAGCAGACTAACAGGGGACGATGGCTACACCTTC	CASRLTGDDGYTF
NA	TRBV18	TRBD1	TRBJ1-2	TGTGCCAGCTCTTCGACAGGGGGCAGCTATGGCTACACCTTC	CASSSTGGSYGYTF
NA	TRBV30	TRBD2	TRBJ2-2	TGTGCCTGGAGCGGTTGGACTAGCGGGAGGAAGAACACCGGGGAGCTGTTTTTT	CAWSGWTSGRKNTGELFF
NA	TRBV21-1	NA	TRBJ1-4	TGTGCCAGCAGCAAGGCGGGCCCGGAAGCAACTAATGAAAAACTGTTTTTT	CASSKAGPEATNEKLFF
NA	TRBV28	NA	TRBJ1-5	TGTGCCAGCAGAACTCAGGGAAGGGATCAGCCCCAGCATTTT	CASRTQGRDQPQHF
NA	TRBV2	TRBD2	TRBJ2-2	TGTGCCAGCAGTGTTATGGGGGGGACCGGGGAGCTGTTTTTT	CASSVMGGTGELFF
few	TRBV5-4	TRBD1	TRBJ1-3	TGTGCCAGCAGCCAGACAGGGAAGGGAAACACCATATATTTT	CASSQTGKGNTIYF
NA	TRBV6-6	NA	TRBJ2-7	TGTGCCAGCAGTTACCCACGGGCAGGATCCTACGAGCAGTACTTC	CASSYPRAGSYEQYF
NA	TRBV19	NA	TRBJ1-6	TGTGCCAGTGGCCCTTTCGAGACGCATAATTCACCCCTCCACTTT	CASGPFETHNSPLHF
NA	TRBV7-2	NA	TRBJ1-2	TGTGCCAGCAGCTTACACTCTCAGGTCTATGGCTACACCTTC	CASSLHSQVYGYTF
NA	TRBV6-5	TRBD1	TRBJ1-3	TGTGCCAGCATAAGAAACAGGGGCAGTGGAAACACCATATATTTT	CASIRNRGSGNTIYF
NA	TRBV5-1	NA	TRBJ1-2	TGCGCCAGCAGCGTAGAGGACTTCCAAGCCCACTATGGCTACACCTTC	CASSVEDFQAHYGYTF
NA	TRBV19	TRBD1	TRBJ1-1	TGTGCCAGTAGTACCTACAGGGGAGGTGAAGCTTTCTTT	CASSTYRGGEAFF
NA	TRBV10-3	NA	TRBJ2-2	TGTGCCATCAGACTCACAGGGCCCCGGCACACCGGGGAGCTGTTTTTT	CAIRLTGPRHTGELFF